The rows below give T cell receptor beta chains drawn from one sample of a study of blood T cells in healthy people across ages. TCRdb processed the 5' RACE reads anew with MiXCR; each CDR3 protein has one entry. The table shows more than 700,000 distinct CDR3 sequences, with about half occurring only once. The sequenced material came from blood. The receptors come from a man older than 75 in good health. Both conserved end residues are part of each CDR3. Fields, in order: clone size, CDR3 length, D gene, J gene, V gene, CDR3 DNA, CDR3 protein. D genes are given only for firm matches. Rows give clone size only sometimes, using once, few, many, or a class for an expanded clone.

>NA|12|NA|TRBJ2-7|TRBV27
TGTGCCAGCAGTTTCTTAGCTCAAGAGCAGTACTTC
CASSFLAQEQYF
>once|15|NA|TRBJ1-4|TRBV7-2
TGTGCCAGCAGCCCAGTGTGGGGCGTTGATGAAAGACTGTTTTTT
CASSPVWGVDERLFF
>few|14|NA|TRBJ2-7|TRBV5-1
TGCGCCAGCAGCTTTCGGACAGCGACCTACGAGCAGTACTTC
CASSFRTATYEQYF
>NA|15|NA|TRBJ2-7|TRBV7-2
TGTGCCAGCAGCTCCTCCAAGGACAACTTCTACGAGCAGTACTTC
CASSSSKDNFYEQYF
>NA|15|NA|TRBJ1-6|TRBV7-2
TGTGCCAGCAGCTTAGATAGGACATCAAGTTCACCCCTCCACTTT
CASSLDRTSSSPLHF
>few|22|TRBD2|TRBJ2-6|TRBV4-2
TGTGCCAGCAGCCAGGATTTCTCCTCGGGACGGGAGGGCCTTTCTGGGGCCAACGTCCTGACTTTC
CASSQDFSSGREGLSGANVLTF
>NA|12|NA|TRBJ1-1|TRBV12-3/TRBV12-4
TGTGCCAGCTACCAACCGGGGGGAGGGCCTTTCTTT
CASYQPGGGPFF
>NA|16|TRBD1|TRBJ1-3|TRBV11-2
TGTGCCAGCAGCTCTGGACAGGCCTACTCTGGAAACACCATATATTTT
CASSSGQAYSGNTIYF
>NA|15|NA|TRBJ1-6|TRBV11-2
TGTGCCAGCAGCCAGCAGGGCAGGGACAATTCACCCCTCCACTTT
CASSQQGRDNSPLHF
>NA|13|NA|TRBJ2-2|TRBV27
TGTGCCAGCAGTGTAAGGATTGCCGGGGAGCTGTTTTTT
CASSVRIAGELFF
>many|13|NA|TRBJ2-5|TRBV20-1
TGCAGTGCTGAACCGGGACCGTCAGGGACCCAGTACTTC
CSAEPGPSGTQYF
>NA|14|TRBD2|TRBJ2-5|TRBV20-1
TGCAGTACTGCTCTAGCGGGAAACCAAGAGACCCAGTACTTC
CSTALAGNQETQYF
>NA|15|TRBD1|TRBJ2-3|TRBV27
TGTGCCAGCAGCGTAGACAGGGGCACGGGAGATACGCAGTATTTT
CASSVDRGTGDTQYF
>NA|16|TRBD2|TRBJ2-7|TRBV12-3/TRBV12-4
TGTGCCAGCAGTTTGATCCTAGCGGCCGCGGCCTACGAGCAGTACTTC
CASSLILAAAAYEQYF
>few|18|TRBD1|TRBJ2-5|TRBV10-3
TGTGCCATCAGTGAGTTCCCGCCGGAACAGGGGGGTCAAGAGACCCAGTACTTC
CAISEFPPEQGGQETQYF
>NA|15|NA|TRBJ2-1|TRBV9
TGTGCCAGCAGCCCCTCGACAGGGGCGGGGGATGAGCAGTTCTTC
CASSPSTGAGDEQFF
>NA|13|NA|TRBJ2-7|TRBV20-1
TGCAGTGCTAGGGCACGGAACTCCTACGAGCAGTACTTC
CSARARNSYEQYF
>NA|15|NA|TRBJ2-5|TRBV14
TGTGCCAGCAGCCAAGTGAGGGGAGTGATGGAGACCCAGTACTTC
CASSQVRGVMETQYF
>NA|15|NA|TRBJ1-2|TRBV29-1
TGCAGCGTAGCCAAATACAGGGACCAAATTTTTGGCTACACCTTC
CSVAKYRDQIFGYTF
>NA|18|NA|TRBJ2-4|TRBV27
TGTGCCAGCAGTTCCCTTTCCGAGGCCGGGATAGCCAAAAACATTCAGTACTTC
CASSSLSEAGIAKNIQYF
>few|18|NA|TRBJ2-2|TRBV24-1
TGTGCCACCAGTGACCCGACAGGAGATCTCCAGAACACCGGGGAGCTGTTTTTT
CATSDPTGDLQNTGELFF
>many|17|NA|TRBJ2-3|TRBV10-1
TGCGCCAGCAAACGAGGGGCGAGGGTGGGGATCCCAGATACGCAGTATTTT
CASKRGARVGIPDTQYF
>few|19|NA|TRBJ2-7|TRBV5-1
TGCGCCAGCAGCCCATCGTCGAGTGGGGGAGGTCGCCAATCCTACGAGCAGTACTTC
CASSPSSSGGGRQSYEQYF
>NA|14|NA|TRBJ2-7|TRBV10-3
TGTGCCATCAGTGAAGGCAGGGCGCTCTACGAGCAGTACTTC
CAISEGRALYEQYF
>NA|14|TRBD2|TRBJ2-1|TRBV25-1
TGTGCCAGCCGGCCAGCGGGACCTTACAATGAGCAGTTCTTC
CASRPAGPYNEQFF
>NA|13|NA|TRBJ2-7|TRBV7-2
TGTGCCAGCAGCTTGACACCTTTCTACGAGCAGTACTTC
CASSLTPFYEQYF
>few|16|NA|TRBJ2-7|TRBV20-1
TGCAGTGCTAGACCTTGGAGCCAGGGGCTTACCTACGAGCAGTACTTC
CSARPWSQGLTYEQYF
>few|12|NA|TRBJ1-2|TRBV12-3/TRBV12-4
TGTGCCAGCAGTCCAAATAACTATGGCTACACCTTC
CASSPNNYGYTF
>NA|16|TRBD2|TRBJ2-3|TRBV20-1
TGCAGTGCTAGAGGACTGACTAGCGGGGGGTCAGATACGCAGTATTTT
CSARGLTSGGSDTQYF
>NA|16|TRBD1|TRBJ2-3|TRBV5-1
TGCGCCAGCAGCTGGACGCAGGGGGCTGGGGGAGATACGCAGTATTTT
CASSWTQGAGGDTQYF
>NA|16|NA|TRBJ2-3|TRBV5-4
TGTGCCAGCAGCTTGGATCCCTACACGCAAACAGATACGCAGTATTTT
CASSLDPYTQTDTQYF
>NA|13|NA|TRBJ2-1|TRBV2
TGTGCCAGCAGTGGGACGGCCCAAGAGACCCAGTTCTTC
CASSGTAQETQFF
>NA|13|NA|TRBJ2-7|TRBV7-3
TGTGCCAGCAGCCTCGAGGGGGACTACGAGCAGTACTTC
CASSLEGDYEQYF
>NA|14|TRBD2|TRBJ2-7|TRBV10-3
TGTGCCATCAGTGAGCAGGAGCGGGGTTACGAGCAGTACTTC
CAISEQERGYEQYF
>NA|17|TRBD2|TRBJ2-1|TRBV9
TGTGCCAGCAGCCTCGGGACTAGCGGGGGATCGTACAATGAGCAGTTCTTC
CASSLGTSGGSYNEQFF
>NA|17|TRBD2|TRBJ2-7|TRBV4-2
TGTGCCAGCAGCCAAGGCCCGGCGGCGGGAGGGAAGTACGAGCAGTACTTC
CASSQGPAAGGKYEQYF
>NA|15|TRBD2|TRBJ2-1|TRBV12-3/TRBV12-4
TGTGCCAGCAGTTTTAGGACTAGCGGACACAATGAGCAGTTCTTC
CASSFRTSGHNEQFF
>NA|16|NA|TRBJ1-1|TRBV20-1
TGCAGTGCTAGAGATCCGAGCAGGGTAGGGAACACTGAAGCTTTCTTT
CSARDPSRVGNTEAFF
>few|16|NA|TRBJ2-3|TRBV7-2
TGTGCCAGCAGCTTACTCCGGGACATGAGCACAGATACGCAGTATTTT
CASSLLRDMSTDTQYF
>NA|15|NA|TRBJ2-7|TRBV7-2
TGTGCCAGCAGCTTAGAACGAGCGTCCTACAATGAGCAGTACTTC
CASSLERASYNEQYF
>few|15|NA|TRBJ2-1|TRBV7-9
TGTGCCAGCAGCTTTGCCGGGACGACCTACAATGAGCAGTTCTTC
CASSFAGTTYNEQFF
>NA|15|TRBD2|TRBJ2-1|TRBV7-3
TGTGCCAGCAGCCGGGCGGGAGTCTCCTACAATGAGCAGTTCTTC
CASSRAGVSYNEQFF
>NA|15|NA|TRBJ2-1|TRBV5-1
TGCGCCAGCAGCTTGGCGCCAGGGACTCACAATGAGCAGTTCTTC
CASSLAPGTHNEQFF
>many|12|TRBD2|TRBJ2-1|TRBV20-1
TGCAGTCCGGGGGGGGTCTTGGATGAGCAGTTCTTC
CSPGGVLDEQFF
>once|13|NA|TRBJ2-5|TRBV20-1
TGCAGTGCTAAGGGGGGGGCAGTGGAGACCCAGTACTTC
CSAKGGAVETQYF
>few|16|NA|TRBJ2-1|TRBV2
TGTGCCAGCAGTGAAAACGGCGAAAGCTCCTACAATAAGCAGTTCTTC
CASSENGESSYNKQFF
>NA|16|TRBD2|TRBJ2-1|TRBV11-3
TGTGCCAGCAGCTATCGACTAGCGGGAAGTGGCAATGAGCAGTTCTTC
CASSYRLAGSGNEQFF
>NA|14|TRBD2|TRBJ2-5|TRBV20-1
TGCAGTGCTGCCCCGGGGGGGATGACAGAGACCCAGTACTTC
CSAAPGGMTETQYF
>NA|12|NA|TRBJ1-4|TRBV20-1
TGCAGTGTCGGACAGTACGGTGAAAAACTGTTTTTT
CSVGQYGEKLFF
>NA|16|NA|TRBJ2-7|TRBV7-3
TGTGCCAGCAGCTTAGGGCCTTCTTCTAATGCCTACGAGCAGTACTTC
CASSLGPSSNAYEQYF
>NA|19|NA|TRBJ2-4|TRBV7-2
TGTGCCAGCAGCTTAGTATCTCGGTTGACAGGCCTAGCCAAAAACATTCAGTACTTC
CASSLVSRLTGLAKNIQYF
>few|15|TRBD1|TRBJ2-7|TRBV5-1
TGCGCCAGCAGCTTGGGGACAGGGAACTCCTACGAGCAGTACTTC
CASSLGTGNSYEQYF
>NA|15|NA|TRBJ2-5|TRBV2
TGTGCCAGCAGCCTACTAGATGCCAAGTCGGAGACCCAGTACTTC
CASSLLDAKSETQYF